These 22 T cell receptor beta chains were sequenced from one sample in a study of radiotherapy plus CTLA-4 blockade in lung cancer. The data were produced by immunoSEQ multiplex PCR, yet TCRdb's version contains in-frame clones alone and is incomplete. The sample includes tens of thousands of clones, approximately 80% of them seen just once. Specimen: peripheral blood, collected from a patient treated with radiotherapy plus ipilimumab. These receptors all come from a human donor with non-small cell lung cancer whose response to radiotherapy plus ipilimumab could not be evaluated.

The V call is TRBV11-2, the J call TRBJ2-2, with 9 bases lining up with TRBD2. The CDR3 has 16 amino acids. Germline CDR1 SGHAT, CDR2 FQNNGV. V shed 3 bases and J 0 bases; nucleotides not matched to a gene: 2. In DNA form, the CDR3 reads TGTGCCAGCAGCTTGACTAGCGGTGCGAACACCGGGGAGCTGTTTTTT. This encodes CASSLTSGANTGELFF. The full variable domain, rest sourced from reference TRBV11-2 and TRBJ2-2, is EAGVAQSPRYKIIEKRQSVAFWCNPISGHATLYWYQQILGQGPKLLIQFQNNGVVDDSQLPKDRFSAERLKGVDSTLKIQPAKLEDSAVYLCASSLTSGANTGELFFGEGSRLTVL.

This CDR3 reads CASRDRSTGANVLTF. CDR3 sequence (DNA): TGTGCCAGCAGGGACAGGTCTACTGGGGCCAACGTCCTGACTTTC. This sequence joins TRBV2 and TRBJ2-6; 7 bases fit TRBD1. Germline-derived CDR1 and CDR2 are SNHLY and FYNNEI. This CDR3 has 15 amino acids. V was pared by 6 bases and J by 2 bases, with 4 bases of the junction left unmatched.

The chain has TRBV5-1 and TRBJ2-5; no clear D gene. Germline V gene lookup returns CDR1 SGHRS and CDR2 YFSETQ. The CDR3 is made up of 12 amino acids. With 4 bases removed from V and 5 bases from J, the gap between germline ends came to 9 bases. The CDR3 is CASSPPGETQYF. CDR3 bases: TGCGCCAGCAGCCCCCCCGGGGAGACCCAGTACTTC.

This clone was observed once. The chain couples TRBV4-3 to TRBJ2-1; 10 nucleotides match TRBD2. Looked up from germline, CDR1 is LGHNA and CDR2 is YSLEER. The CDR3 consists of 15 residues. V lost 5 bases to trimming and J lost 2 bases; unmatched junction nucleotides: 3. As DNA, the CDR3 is TGCGCCAGCAGCTACACTAGCGGGGCCTACAATGAGCAGTTCTTC. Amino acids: CASSYTSGAYNEQFF.

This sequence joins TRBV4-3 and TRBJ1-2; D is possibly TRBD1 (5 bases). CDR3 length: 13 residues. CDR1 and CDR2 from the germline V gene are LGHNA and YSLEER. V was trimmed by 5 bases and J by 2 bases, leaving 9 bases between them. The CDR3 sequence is CASSIGHNYGYTF. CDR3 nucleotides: TGCGCCAGCAGCATTGGACACAACTATGGCTACACCTTC.

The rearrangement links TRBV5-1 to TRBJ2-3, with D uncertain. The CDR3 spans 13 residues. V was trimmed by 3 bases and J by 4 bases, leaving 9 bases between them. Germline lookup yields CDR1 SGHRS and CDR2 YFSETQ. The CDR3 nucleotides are TGCGCCAGCAGCTATACTGTCTCAGATACGCAGTATTTT. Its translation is CASSYTVSDTQYF.

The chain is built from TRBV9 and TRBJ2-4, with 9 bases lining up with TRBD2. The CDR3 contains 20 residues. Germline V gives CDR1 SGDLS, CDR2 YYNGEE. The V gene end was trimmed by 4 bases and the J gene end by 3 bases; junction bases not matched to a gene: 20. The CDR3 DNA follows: TGTGCCAGCAGCCCCCGCCTTGGCGGGGGGGGCATGTTGGGCAAAAACATTCAGTACTTC. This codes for CASSPRLGGGGMLGKNIQYF.

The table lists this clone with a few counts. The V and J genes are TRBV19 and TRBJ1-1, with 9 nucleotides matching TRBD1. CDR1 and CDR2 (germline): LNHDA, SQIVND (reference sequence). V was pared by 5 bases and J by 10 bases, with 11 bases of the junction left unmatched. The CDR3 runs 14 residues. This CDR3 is CASSLIKTGGLAFF. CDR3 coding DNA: TGTGCCAGTAGTCTGATAAAAACAGGGGGCCTAGCTTTCTTT.

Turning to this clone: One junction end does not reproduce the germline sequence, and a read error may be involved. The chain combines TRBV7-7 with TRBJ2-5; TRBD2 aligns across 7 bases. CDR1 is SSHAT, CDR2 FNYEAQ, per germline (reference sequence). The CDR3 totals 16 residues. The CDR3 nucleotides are TGTGCTAGCAGCTTAATCCTGGGAGGGGAGGGGGAGACCCAGTACTTC. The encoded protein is CASSLILGGEGETQYF.

The CDR3 coding sequence is TGTGCCAGCAGCGACTCTGCCGGGGAGCTGTTTTTT. Its translation is CASSDSAGELFF. The chain employs TRBV2 and TRBJ2-2; D unclear. Per germline, CDR1 SNHLY and CDR2 FYNNEI. V shed 6 bases and J shed 6 bases, with 8 bases lying between them. This CDR3 has 12 residues.

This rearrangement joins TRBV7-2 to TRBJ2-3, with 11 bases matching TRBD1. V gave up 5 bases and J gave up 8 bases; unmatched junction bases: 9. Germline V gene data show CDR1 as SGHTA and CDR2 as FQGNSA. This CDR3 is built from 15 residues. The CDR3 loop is CASSAGTGGVGTQYF. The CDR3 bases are TGTGCCAGCAGCGCCGGGACAGGGGGTGTAGGTACGCAGTATTTT. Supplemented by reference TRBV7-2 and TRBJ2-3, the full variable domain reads GAGVSQSPSNKVTEKGKDVELRCDPISGHTALYWYRQSLGQGLEFLIYFQGNSAPDKSGLPSDRFSAERTGGSVSTLTIQRTQQEDSAVYLCASSAGTGGVGTQYFGPGTRLTVL.

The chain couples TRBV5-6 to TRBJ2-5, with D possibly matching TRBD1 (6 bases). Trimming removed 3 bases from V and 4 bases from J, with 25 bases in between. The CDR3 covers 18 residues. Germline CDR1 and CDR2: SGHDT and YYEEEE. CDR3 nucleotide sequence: TGTGCCAGCAGCTCCTTAAGACTTACAGGGAATTTACGAGAGACCCAGTACTTC. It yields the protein CASSSLRLTGNLRETQYF.

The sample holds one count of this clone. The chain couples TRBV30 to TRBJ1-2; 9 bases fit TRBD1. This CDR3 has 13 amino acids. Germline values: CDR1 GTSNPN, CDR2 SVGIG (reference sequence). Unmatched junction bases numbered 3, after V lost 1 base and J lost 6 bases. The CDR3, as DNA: TGTGCCTGGAGTGGGGGACAGGGCAATGGCTACACCTTC. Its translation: CAWSGGQGNGYTF.

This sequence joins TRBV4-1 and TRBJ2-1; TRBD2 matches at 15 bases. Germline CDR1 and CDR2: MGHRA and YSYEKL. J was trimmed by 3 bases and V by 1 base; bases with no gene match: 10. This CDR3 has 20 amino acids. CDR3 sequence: CASSQGPGGTSGRLYNEQFF. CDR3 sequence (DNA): TGCGCCAGCAGCCAAGGCCCGGGGGGGACTAGCGGGAGGCTCTACAATGAGCAGTTCTTC.

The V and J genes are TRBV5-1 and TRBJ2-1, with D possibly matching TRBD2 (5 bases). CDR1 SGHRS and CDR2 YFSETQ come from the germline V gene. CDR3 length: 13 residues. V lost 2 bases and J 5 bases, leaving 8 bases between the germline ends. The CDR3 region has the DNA TGCGCCAGCAGCTTTGCCGGGGACAATGAGCAGTTCTTC. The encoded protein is CASSFAGDNEQFF.

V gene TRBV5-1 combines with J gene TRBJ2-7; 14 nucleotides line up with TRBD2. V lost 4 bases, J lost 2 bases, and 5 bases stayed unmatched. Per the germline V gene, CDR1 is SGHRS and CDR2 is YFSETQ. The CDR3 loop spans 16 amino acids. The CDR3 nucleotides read TGCGCCAGCAGCCCCGGACTAGCGGGGGGCACCTACGAGCAGTACTTC. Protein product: CASSPGLAGGTYEQYF.

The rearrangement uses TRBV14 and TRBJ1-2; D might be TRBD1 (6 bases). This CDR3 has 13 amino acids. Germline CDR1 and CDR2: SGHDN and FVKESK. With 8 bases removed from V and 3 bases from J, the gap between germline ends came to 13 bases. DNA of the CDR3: TGTGCCAGCCGACCACAGGGACACTATGGCTACACCTTC. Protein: CASRPQGHYGYTF.

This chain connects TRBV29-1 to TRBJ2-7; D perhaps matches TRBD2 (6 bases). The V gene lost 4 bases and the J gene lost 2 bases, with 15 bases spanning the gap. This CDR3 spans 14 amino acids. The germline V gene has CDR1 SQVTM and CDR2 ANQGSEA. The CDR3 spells CSVGVTGATYEQYF. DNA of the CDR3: TGCAGCGTTGGGGTAACGGGAGCTACCTACGAGCAGTACTTC.

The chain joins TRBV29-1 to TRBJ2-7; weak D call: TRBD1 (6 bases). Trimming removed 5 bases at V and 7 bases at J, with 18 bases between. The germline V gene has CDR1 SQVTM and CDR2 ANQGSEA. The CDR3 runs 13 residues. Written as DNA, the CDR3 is TGCAGCGTTTACCCCCCAACAGGGCGTGAGCAGTACTTC. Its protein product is CSVYPPTGREQYF.

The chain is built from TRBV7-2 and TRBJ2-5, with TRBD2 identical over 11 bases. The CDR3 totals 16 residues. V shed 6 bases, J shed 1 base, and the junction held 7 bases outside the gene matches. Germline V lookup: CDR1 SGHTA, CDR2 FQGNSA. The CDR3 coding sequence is TGTGCCAGCAGGAACAACCTAGCGGGAGGCCAAGAGACCCAGTACTTC. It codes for CASRNNLAGGQETQYF.

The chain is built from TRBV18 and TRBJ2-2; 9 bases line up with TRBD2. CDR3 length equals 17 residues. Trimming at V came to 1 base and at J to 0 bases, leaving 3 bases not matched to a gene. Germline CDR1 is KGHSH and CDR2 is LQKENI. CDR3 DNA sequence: TGTGCCAGCTCACCACTTCTAGCGGGACCGAACACCGGGGAGCTGTTTTTT. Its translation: CASSPLLAGPNTGELFF.

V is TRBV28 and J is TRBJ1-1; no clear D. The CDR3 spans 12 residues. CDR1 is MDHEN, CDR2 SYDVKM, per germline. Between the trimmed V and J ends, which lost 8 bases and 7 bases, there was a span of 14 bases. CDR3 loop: CASARSAREAFF. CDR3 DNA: TGTGCCAGCGCTAGATCCGCCCGTGAAGCTTTCTTT.